This passage covers 3 T cell receptor beta chains from one sample sequenced in a study of blood T cell repertoires in COVID-19. TCRdb keeps only in-frame clones here, not all; method: immunoSEQ multiplex PCR. The sample carries about 78,000 clones, roughly 86% recorded once. Material for sequencing was peripheral blood. These receptors all come from a man aged 45-60 years with active or convalescent COVID-19.

The CDR3 spells CASSSGQGHGYTF. CDR3 in DNA: TGTGCCAGCAGTTCAGGACAGGGGCATGGCTACACCTTC. The genes are TRBV6-2 or TRBV6-3 and TRBJ1-2, with 9 bases fitting TRBD1. There are 13 residues in the CDR3. V shed 4 bases and J 6 bases; nucleotides not matched to a gene: 3. Germline V lookup: CDR1 MNHEY, CDR2 SVGEGT.

This clone was counted only a few times. The V call is TRBV5-1, the J call TRBJ2-2; 7 nucleotides match TRBD1. Germline CDR1 reads SGHRS; CDR2 reads YFSETQ. The CDR3 is 15 residues long. V lost 5 bases and J lost 1; bases outside the gene matches: 5. CDR3: CASSVGGVNTGELFF. DNA for the CDR3: TGCGCCAGCAGTGTAGGGGGCGTGAACACCGGGGAGCTGTTTTTT.

This sequence joins TRBV15 and TRBJ2-7, with 7 nucleotides matching TRBD1. The J segment lost 3 bases and the V segment lost 5 bases, leaving 10 bases of the junction unmatched. Looked up from germline, CDR1 is LNHNV and CDR2 is YYDKDF (reference sequence). The CDR3 has 15 residues. The CDR3 bases are TGTGCCACCAGCGGGGTGACAGGGCCCTTCTACGAGCAGTACTTC. It is translated as CATSGVTGPFYEQYF.